These 21 T cell receptor beta chains were sequenced from one sample in a study of blood T cell repertoires in COVID-19. Assay used: immunoSEQ multiplex PCR; TCRdb lists only in-frame clones, some missing. This table holds about 45,000 clones, approximately 80% found once. Sequenced material: peripheral blood. Receptors originate from a human donor in a cohort sampled during active COVID-19.

The chain uses TRBV5-1 and TRBJ2-3; 9 bases map to TRBD1. J was trimmed by 3 bases and V by 1 base; bases with no gene match: 3. CDR1 is SGHRS and CDR2 is YFSETQ in the germline V gene. This CDR3 spans 15 amino acids. CDR3 sequence (DNA): TGCGCCAGCAGCTTGACGGACAGGGGAACAGATACGCAGTATTTT. Translating gives CASSLTDRGTDTQYF. Using reference TRBV5-1 and TRBJ2-3 for the parts outside the CDR3, the full variable domain is KAGVTQTPRYLIKTRGQQVTLSCSPISGHRSVSWYQQTPGQGLQFLFEYFSETQRNKGNFPGRFSGRQFSNSRSEMNVSTLELGDSALYLCASSLTDRGTDTQYFGPGTRLTVL.

The chain uses TRBV4-3 and TRBJ1-6; D gene uncertain. Trimming left V 0 bases short and J 5 bases short, with 8 bases between. The V gene's germline CDR1 is LGHNA and CDR2 YSLEER. The CDR3 contains 15 residues. The CDR3 protein is CASSQDLTDNSPLHF. The CDR3 DNA is TGCGCCAGCAGCCAAGATTTAACAGATAATTCACCCCTCCACTTT.

This chain links TRBV7-2 with TRBJ1-2; D is uncertain. Germline CDR1 and CDR2: SGHTA and FQGNSA. This CDR3 is built from 14 residues. V dropped 2 bases and J dropped 5 bases, with 12 bases sitting between them. The CDR3 spells CASSLPSGRYGYTF. In DNA form, the CDR3 reads TGTGCCAGCAGCTTACCTAGCGGGAGGTATGGCTACACCTTC.

Only one count was recorded for this clone. V is TRBV11-2 and J is TRBJ2-1; D remains ambiguous. The V end lost 3 bases, the J end lost 4 bases, and 7 bases lay between the germline ends. Germline V gives CDR1 SGHAT, CDR2 FQNNGV. This CDR3 is 13 amino acids long. The chain's CDR3 is CASSFLLYNEQFF. The CDR3 DNA reads TGTGCCAGCAGCTTTTTACTTTACAATGAGCAGTTCTTC.

The chain joins TRBV28 to TRBJ1-2; D is unclear. The CDR3 sequence is 14 residues long. Trimming removed 6 bases at V and 4 bases at J, with 15 bases between. Germline V gives CDR1 MDHEN, CDR2 SYDVKM. This CDR3 reads CASRLDRNSYGYTF. The DNA of the CDR3 is TGTGCCAGCAGACTTGATAGAAACTCCTATGGCTACACCTTC.

This clone was seen a few times. The rearrangement uses TRBV6-5 and TRBJ1-1, with 7 bases identical to TRBD1. V shed 6 bases and J 1 base; nucleotides not matched to a gene: 5. Germline-derived CDR1 and CDR2 are MNHEY and SVGAGI. The CDR3 contains 14 residues. CDR3 DNA: TGTGCCAGCAGGCAGGGACAGACGAACACTGAAGCTTTCTTT. It is translated as CASRQGQTNTEAFF.

V and J are TRBV6-5 and TRBJ2-2; 8 bases map to TRBD2. CDR1 is MNHEY, CDR2 SVGAGI, per germline. The CDR3 is 14 amino acids. V was pared by 8 bases and J by 1 base, with 3 bases of the junction left unmatched. For the CDR3, the DNA is TGTGCCAGCGCCGGGACTAGGAACACCGGGGAGCTGTTTTTT. Translated, it gives CASAGTRNTGELFF.

The chain has TRBV28 and TRBJ2-1; D possibly corresponds to TRBD2 (6 bases). This CDR3 spans 14 amino acids. The V end lost 1 base, the J end lost 6 bases, and 10 bases lay between the germline ends. Per the germline V gene, CDR1 is MDHEN and CDR2 is SYDVKM. Written as DNA, the CDR3 is TGTGCCAGCAGTTTATTGTGGGGAGGCAATGAGCAGTTCTTC. It codes for CASSLLWGGNEQFF.

V and J are TRBV11-2 and TRBJ2-3; 8 bases align to TRBD1. The CDR3 sequence is 13 residues long. V lost 7 bases to trimming and J lost 5 bases; unmatched junction nucleotides: 5. Germline assignment: CDR1 SGHAT and CDR2 FQNNGV. CDR3 DNA sequence: TGTGCCAGCACCTTTACAGGGGGAGATACGCAGTATTTT. Protein sequence: CASTFTGGDTQYF.

This rearrangement joins TRBV7-8 to TRBJ2-7; TRBD2 is a possible D gene (5 bases). V was clipped by 5 bases and J by 6 bases, with 17 bases between them. The length of the CDR3 is 14 residues. Germline-derived CDR1 and CDR2 are SGHVS and FQNEAQ. The CDR3 protein is CASSLQGGGREQYF. The CDR3 nucleotides are TGTGCCAGCAGCCTGCAAGGAGGCGGCCGCGAGCAGTACTTC.

The rearrangement links TRBV6-5 to TRBJ2-6; TRBD2 might be the D (5 bases). Germline assignment: CDR1 MNHEY and CDR2 SVGAGI. The germline V and J ends were trimmed by 6 bases and 4 bases, with 13 bases remaining between them. The CDR3 extends over 15 amino acids. The DNA for the CDR3 is TGTGCCAGCAGCCGAGGGATGCAAGGGGCCAACGTCCTGACTTTC. Residues: CASSRGMQGANVLTF.

The chain recombines TRBV29-1 with TRBJ2-7, with 7 nucleotides matching TRBD1. Trimming took 1 base from V and 1 from J; bases not matched to a gene: 4. The CDR3 extends over 14 amino acids. The germline CDR1 and CDR2 sequences are SQVTM and ANQGSEA. This chain's CDR3 is CSVEGRDRSYEQYF. In DNA, the CDR3 is TGCAGCGTTGAAGGCCGGGACAGATCCTACGAGCAGTACTTC.

The chain employs TRBV5-1 and TRBJ1-1; 11 bases fit TRBD1. Germline V gene sequence: CDR1 SGHRS, CDR2 YFSETQ. V lost 4 bases and J lost 9; bases outside the gene matches: 5. The CDR3 sequence is 13 residues long. CDR3 nucleotide sequence: TGCGCCAGCAGCCCGGGACAGGGGGGGAAAGCTTTCTTT. Encoded protein: CASSPGQGGKAFF.

The V and J genes are TRBV14 and TRBJ1-1, with D maybe TRBD1 (5 bases). Trimming shortened V by 4 bases and J by 8 bases, and 23 bases separated the two germline ends. The CDR3 is 16 residues long. CDR1 and CDR2 from the germline V gene are SGHDN and FVKESK. CDR3 sequence (DNA): TGTGCCAGCAGCCTAAAGGTTCTGAAACTCGGGGGGGAAGCTTTCTTT. Amino acids: CASSLKVLKLGGEAFF.

V gene TRBV3-1 (or the pseudogene TRBV3-2) combines with J gene TRBJ1-1, with 7 bases fitting TRBD1. The germline V gene has CDR1 LGHDT and CDR2 YNNKEL (reference sequence). The CDR3 is 14 amino acids. V lost 5 bases to trimming and J lost 0 bases; unmatched junction nucleotides: 3. CDR3 loop: CASSYGTVNTEAFF. The CDR3 DNA reads TGTGCCAGCAGCTACGGGACAGTGAACACTGAAGCTTTCTTT.

This clone was counted a few times. The rearrangement uses TRBV5-1 and TRBJ1-4; D not certain. V was shortened by 0 bases and J by 0 bases, with 9 bases between the two germline ends. This CDR3 is 16 amino acids long. Germline values: CDR1 SGHRS, CDR2 YFSETQ. The CDR3 DNA reads as TGCGCCAGCAGCTTGGGGCAGATTGCAACTAATGAAAAACTGTTTTTT. Protein: CASSLGQIATNEKLFF.

This clone appeared a single time. The genes are TRBV9 and TRBJ2-7; D gene uncertain. This CDR3 has 14 amino acids. V was pared by 0 bases and J by 3 bases, with 10 bases between. In germline, CDR1 is SGDLS, CDR2 YYNGEE. CDR3 DNA sequence: TGTGCCAGCAGCGTAGACGGGTTGGGCTACGAGCAGTACTTC. Its protein product is CASSVDGLGYEQYF.

The chain uses TRBV4-2 and TRBJ1-3; D gene uncertain. CDR1 and CDR2 from the germline V gene are LGHNA and YNFKEQ. V dropped 0 bases and J dropped 3 bases, with 12 bases sitting between them. The CDR3 has 16 amino acids. CDR3 in DNA: TGTGCCAGCAGCCAAGATGCGGCCGGTGGTGGAAACACCATATATTTT. Protein product: CASSQDAAGGGNTIYF.

This sequence joins TRBV9 and TRBJ2-3; 8 nucleotides align to TRBD1. Germline V CDR1 and CDR2: SGDLS, YYNGEE. The CDR3 contains 15 residues. The ends lost 4 bases at V and 7 bases at J; junction bases unmatched: 11. This chain's CDR3 is CASSRGDRPDYTQYF. The CDR3 DNA reads as TGTGCCAGCAGCAGGGGGGACAGGCCTGACTATACGCAGTATTTT.

The rearrangement uses TRBV9 and TRBJ1-2; TRBD1 might be the D (5 bases). The CDR3 spans 15 residues. V was cut by 4 bases and J by 4 bases, with 17 bases left in between. CDR1 and CDR2 (germline): SGDLS, YYNGEE. The CDR3 coding sequence is TGTGCCAGCAGCCCTCCCGGGGGAGAAGGCTATGGCTACACCTTC. The encoded protein is CASSPPGGEGYGYTF. Based on the CDR3 plus reference TRBV9 and TRBJ1-2, the full variable domain is DSGVTQTPKHLITATGQRVTLRCSPRSGDLSVYWYQQSLDQGLQFLIQYYNGEERAKGNILERFSAQQFPDLHSELNLSSLELGDSALYFCASSPPGGEGYGYTFGSGTRLTVV.

The chain is built from TRBV19 and TRBJ2-5; maybe TRBD1 (5 bases). Between the trimmed V and J ends, which lost 5 bases and 2 bases, there was a span of 9 bases. Germline-derived CDR1 and CDR2 are LNHDA and SQIVND (reference sequence). This CDR3 has 13 amino acids. The CDR3 region is CASSSDRQETQYF. As DNA, the CDR3 is TGTGCCAGTAGTTCCGACAGACAAGAGACCCAGTACTTC.